These 27 T cell receptor beta chains came from one sample sequenced in a study of glioma-infiltrating T cells after dendritic cell vaccination. Sequencing was performed with immunoSEQ multiplex PCR; in TCRdb, only in-frame clones are kept and a portion is missing. The sample includes about 90,000 clones, more than 75% of them seen just once. The source was blood, collected before dendritic cell vaccination. The source is a human donor with glioblastoma.

This chain joins TRBV2 and TRBJ2-7; 7 bases fit TRBD1. V lost 3 bases to trimming and J lost 3 bases; unmatched junction nucleotides: 5. Looked up from germline, CDR1 is SNHLY and CDR2 is FYNNEI. This CDR3 is 14 amino acids long. CDR3 residues: CASSEWGQSYEQYF. The CDR3 coding sequence is TGTGCCAGCAGTGAGTGGGGACAGAGCTACGAGCAGTACTTC.

V and J are TRBV5-1 and TRBJ1-3; tentative D call: TRBD1 (5 bases). CDR3 length: 16 amino acids. The germline V and J ends were trimmed by 5 bases and 3 bases, with 18 bases remaining between them. The germline gives CDR1 SGHRS, CDR2 YFSETQ. CDR3 nucleotides: TGCGCCAGCAGTCTCTCTACAGGACAAGATGGAAACACCATATATTTT. This codes for CASSLSTGQDGNTIYF.

V usage is TRBV5-1 and J usage is TRBJ2-3, with 7 positions matching TRBD1. Germline V CDR1 and CDR2: SGHRS, YFSETQ. The CDR3 consists of 15 residues. The junction had 6 bases not matched to a gene; V was cut back by 4 bases and J by 1 base. CDR3 region: CASSPKGAGTDTQYF. The DNA of the CDR3 is TGCGCCAGCAGCCCGAAGGGGGCGGGCACAGATACGCAGTATTTT.

The rearrangement links TRBV11-3 to TRBJ1-6; D uncertain. Trimming cost V 5 bases and J 8 bases, with 10 bases left between them. Looked up from germline, CDR1 is SGHNT and CDR2 is YENEEA. The CDR3 runs 13 residues. The DNA of the CDR3 is TGTGCCAGCAGCCTTACCCGCGATTCACCCCTCCACTTT. It specifies CASSLTRDSPLHF.

The chain joins TRBV18 to TRBJ2-7; unclear D gene. Germline V gives CDR1 KGHSH, CDR2 LQKENI. This CDR3 region has 14 residues. The V gene lost 1 base and the J gene lost 1 base, with 8 bases spanning the gap. The CDR3 bases are TGTGCCAGCTCACCACTGGCGCGGTCCTACGAGCAGTACTTC. Encoded protein: CASSPLARSYEQYF.

This chain joins TRBV30 and TRBJ2-7; 8 positions agree with TRBD1. Losses at the gene ends were 4 bases for V and 4 bases for J; bases not matched to a gene: 3. CDR1 is GTSNPN and CDR2 is SVGIG in the germline V gene (reference sequence). This CDR3 is built from 12 residues. Here the CDR3 DNA reads TGTGCCTGGAAGGGACAGGTATACGAGCAGTACTTC. As protein: CAWKGQVYEQYF.

The V and J genes are TRBV27 and TRBJ2-5; D possibly corresponds to TRBD2 (7 bases). Trimming left V 2 bases short and J 7 bases short, with 20 bases between. Germline V gene sequence: CDR1 MNHEY, CDR2 SMNVEV (reference sequence). The CDR3 contains 16 residues. The CDR3: CASSLRGGDLGRTQYF. The CDR3 nucleotides read TGTGCCAGCAGTTTAAGGGGGGGGGATTTGGGGCGGACCCAGTACTTC.

Concerning this clone itself: Other nucleotide sequences from this sample produce the same CDR3. The J gene is TRBJ2-1, the V gene TRBV19, with TRBD1 identical over 11 bases. The length of the CDR3 is 15 residues. Per germline, CDR1 LNHDA and CDR2 SQIVND (reference sequence). Trimming took 5 bases from V and 4 from J; bases not matched to a gene: 4. The CDR3 protein is CASSLGTGGYNEQFF. The CDR3, as DNA: TGTGCCAGTAGTCTCGGGACAGGGGGGTACAATGAGCAGTTCTTC.

This clone came up a few times. This chain links TRBV29-1 with TRBJ1-4, with D unclear. This CDR3 spans 12 amino acids. Germline CDR1 SQVTM, CDR2 ANQGSEA. Trimming pared 6 bases from V and 8 bases from J, leaving 13 bases between. CDR3 sequence (DNA): TGCAGCGTATCGGAACAGCAGGAAAAACTGTTTTTT. It specifies CSVSEQQEKLFF.

In this sample, this clone turned up once. V usage is TRBV2 and J usage is TRBJ1-1; D uncertain. Trimming left V 6 bases short and J 4 bases short, with 12 bases between. CDR1 and CDR2 from the germline V gene are SNHLY and FYNNEI. The CDR3 spans 13 residues. CDR3 DNA: TGTGCCAGCAGCATGGGGAGAGGCACTGAAGCTTTCTTT. It specifies CASSMGRGTEAFF.

The chain joins TRBV4-2 to TRBJ2-7; 8 nucleotides match TRBD2. With 0 bases clipped from V and 0 bases from J, the junction kept 4 bases outside the gene matches. Germline CDR1 is LGHNA and CDR2 is YNFKEQ. The length of the CDR3 is 16 residues. The CDR3 sequence: CASSQDTGGGSYEQYF. CDR3 in DNA: TGTGCCAGCAGCCAAGATACGGGGGGGGGCTCCTACGAGCAGTACTTC.

The chain carries TRBV7-9 and TRBJ2-1; possible D gene TRBD2, 5 bases. V was pared by 10 bases and J by 0 bases, with 7 bases between. The CDR3 loop spans 12 amino acids. The germline V gene has CDR1 SEHNR and CDR2 FQNEAQ (reference sequence). This chain's CDR3 is CATGGSYNEQFF. DNA of the CDR3: TGTGCCACCGGAGGCTCCTACAATGAGCAGTTCTTC.

This rearrangement joins TRBV7-9 to TRBJ2-7, with D possibly being TRBD2 (6 bases). The ends were cut back, 5 bases at V and 6 bases at J, with 8 bases in the middle. Germline loops: CDR1 SEHNR, CDR2 FQNEAQ (reference sequence). CDR3 length: 11 amino acids. The CDR3 DNA follows: TGTGCCAGCAGCACACTAGCCGAGCAGTACTTC. It is translated as CASSTLAEQYF.

This sequence joins TRBV19 and TRBJ2-2; 14 nucleotides agree with TRBD2. The CDR3 length is 19 residues. Germline loops: CDR1 LNHDA, CDR2 SQIVND (reference sequence). V lost 5 bases and J lost 5; bases outside the gene matches: 13. Here the CDR3 reads CASSRNKGLAGGRTGELFF. DNA for the CDR3: TGTGCCAGTAGTCGCAATAAAGGACTAGCGGGGGGCCGAACCGGGGAGCTGTTTTTT.

This rearrangement joins TRBV29-1 to TRBJ2-5, with 8 bases fitting TRBD2. In germline, CDR1 is SQVTM, CDR2 ANQGSEA. The trim removed 0 bases at V and 0 bases at J, leaving 6 bases unmatched. There are 16 residues in the CDR3. The CDR3 reads CSVEERAGGNQETQYF. For the CDR3, the DNA is TGCAGCGTTGAAGAGAGGGCGGGGGGAAACCAAGAGACCCAGTACTTC.

This chain uses TRBV7-9 with TRBJ2-2; the match to TRBD1 covers 7 bases. In germline, CDR1 is SEHNR, CDR2 FQNEAQ (reference sequence). CDR3 length: 14 residues. The ends lost 5 bases at V and 5 bases at J; junction bases unmatched: 5. The CDR3 bases are TGTGCCAGCAGCCGAGTACAGGGGACCGGGGAGCTGTTTTTT. Its translation: CASSRVQGTGELFF.

V is TRBV2 and J is TRBJ1-6; weak D call: TRBD1 (5 bases). The CDR3 is made up of 17 amino acids. The germline V gene encodes CDR1 SNHLY and CDR2 FYNNEI. Between the trimmed V and J ends, which lost 1 base and 10 bases, there was a span of 20 bases. Here the CDR3 reads CASSEGAPGRGRSPLHF. The CDR3 nucleotides read TGTGCCAGCAGTGAAGGGGCTCCGGGGCGGGGAAGGTCACCCCTCCACTTT.

This clone was seen a single time. J is TRBJ2-1 and V is TRBV4-1; D is ambiguous. This CDR3 is built from 15 residues. Trimming removed 0 bases at V and 9 bases at J, with 15 bases between. From germline, CDR1 is MGHRA and CDR2 YSYEKL. CDR3 in amino acids: CASSQDSPLEGEQFF. CDR3 DNA sequence: TGCGCCAGCAGCCAAGATAGCCCGCTGGAAGGTGAGCAGTTCTTC.

The V call is TRBV5-4, the J call TRBJ2-5; 13 bases align to TRBD2. Germline trimming cut 2 bases from V and 10 bases from J; bases unmatched to any gene: 14. Germline V lookup: CDR1 SGHNT, CDR2 YYREEE (reference sequence). This CDR3 spans 17 amino acids. This CDR3 reads CASSFSLAGGLSRDQYF. CDR3 nucleotide sequence: TGTGCCAGCAGCTTTTCACTAGCGGGGGGGCTTAGCCGGGACCAGTACTTC.

The V call is TRBV6-5, the J call TRBJ1-2; the D gene is possibly TRBD1 (6 bases). CDR1 is MNHEY, CDR2 SVGAGI, per germline. Trimming left V 5 bases short and J 7 bases short, with 14 bases between. The CDR3 is 13 amino acids. CDR3 sequence (DNA): TGTGCCAGCAGTCCCCCCGGACAGCGTGGCTACACCTTC. This encodes CASSPPGQRGYTF.

Written as DNA, the CDR3 is TGTGCCAGCAGCTTCCGGACAGGGGTTAATTCACCCCTCCACTTT. Amino acids: CASSFRTGVNSPLHF. This chain joins TRBV7-2 and TRBJ1-6, with 9 bases aligning to TRBD1. The CDR3 extends over 15 amino acids. The V and J ends lost 3 bases and 6 bases, in that order; junction bases with no gene match: 3. Germline V lookup: CDR1 SGHTA, CDR2 FQGNSA.

The chain employs TRBV7-2 and TRBJ2-7, with D maybe TRBD1 (5 bases). The CDR3 contains 12 residues. V gave up 2 bases and J gave up 4 bases, with 6 bases separating them. Germline lookup yields CDR1 SGHTA and CDR2 FQGNSA. CDR3: CASSLKGYEQYF. CDR3 DNA: TGTGCCAGCAGCTTAAAGGGGTACGAGCAGTACTTC.

This clone was seen only once. V and J are TRBV7-8 and TRBJ2-7; TRBD1 might be the D (5 bases). The CDR3 is 14 amino acids. Germline V CDR1 and CDR2: SGHVS, FQNEAQ. Trimming pared 0 bases from V and 4 bases from J, leaving 10 bases between. CDR3 coding DNA: TGTGCCAGCAGCTTAGCATTGGGGCAGTACGAGCAGTACTTC. Residues: CASSLALGQYEQYF.

The chain employs TRBV2 and TRBJ2-3, with 7 nucleotides matching TRBD2. The CDR3 sequence is 15 residues long. Germline CDR1 SNHLY, CDR2 FYNNEI. V shed 8 bases and J 5 bases; nucleotides not matched to a gene: 13. The CDR3 region has the DNA TGTGCCAGCCTCACCAGGGCGGGAGCGGTAGATACGCAGTATTTT. It specifies CASLTRAGAVDTQYF.

The chain uses TRBV7-3 and TRBJ2-1; tentatively, D is TRBD1 (6 bases). Deletions cut 2 bases from V and 4 bases from J, with 9 bases between. The CDR3 runs to 14 residues. Germline V gene lookup returns CDR1 SGHTA and CDR2 FQGTGA. The CDR3 here is CASSLAQGYNEQFF. CDR3 in DNA: TGTGCCAGCAGCTTAGCACAGGGTTACAATGAGCAGTTCTTC.

This chain connects TRBV18 to TRBJ2-7; 8 bases fit TRBD1. Per germline, CDR1 KGHSH and CDR2 LQKENI. V shed 6 bases and J 3 bases; nucleotides not matched to a gene: 4. The CDR3 contains 13 residues. CDR3 DNA sequence: TGTGCCAGCTCGCCAACAGGGGGCTACGAGCAGTACTTC. Its protein is CASSPTGGYEQYF.

The chain links TRBV28 to TRBJ1-3, with a weak D call TRBD1 (5 bases). V lost 6 bases to trimming and J lost 0 bases, with 15 bases between them. This CDR3 contains 16 residues. The germline V gene has CDR1 MDHEN and CDR2 SYDVKM. Here the CDR3 reads CASSYLTDFSGNTIYF. CDR3 nucleotide sequence: TGTGCCAGCAGCTACCTGACAGACTTCTCTGGAAACACCATATATTTT.